One and the same sample provided the 11 T cell receptor beta chains below, sequenced in a study of blood T cell repertoires in COVID-19. Assay used: immunoSEQ multiplex PCR; TCRdb lists only in-frame clones, some missing. Altogether some 150,000 clones are present, 80% to 90% being singletons, with the ten largest covering roughly 1.4%. Source material: peripheral blood. The receptors were sampled from a woman in her sixties with acute or convalescent COVID-19.

V is TRBV4-1 and J is TRBJ2-1; the D gene is possibly TRBD1 (6 bases). The V and J ends lost 2 bases and 7 bases respectively, with 12 bases between them. Germline CDR1 and CDR2: MGHRA and YSYEKL. CDR3 size: 14 residues. This CDR3 is CASSQPVGGNEQFF. The CDR3 DNA reads TGCGCCAGCAGCCAACCGGTAGGGGGTAATGAGCAGTTCTTC.

V is TRBV19 and J is TRBJ1-2, with D possibly matching TRBD1 (6 bases). The ends were cut back, 5 bases at V and 4 bases at J, with 11 bases in the middle. CDR1 is LNHDA and CDR2 is SQIVND in the germline V gene (reference sequence). CDR3 length: 13 amino acids. CDR3 bases: TGTGCCAGTAGTTCCTCAGGGGTCTATGGCTACACCTTC. This translates into CASSSSGVYGYTF.

This clone was seen a single time. The chain joins TRBV6-1 to TRBJ1-3, with 7 bases identical to TRBD1. Germline lookup yields CDR1 MNHNS and CDR2 SASEGT. This CDR3 is 19 amino acids long. After removal of 2 bases from V and 2 bases from J, the junction contained 15 bases not matched to a gene. The CDR3 protein is CASSERYPERGLTGNTIYF. CDR3 DNA: TGTGCCAGCAGTGAAAGGTACCCGGAGAGGGGGCTGACTGGAAACACCATATATTTT.

The rearrangement joins TRBV27 to TRBJ2-5; perhaps TRBD2 as D (5 bases). Deletions cut 6 bases from V and 2 bases from J, with 10 bases between. Germline assignment: CDR1 MNHEY and CDR2 SMNVEV (reference sequence). The CDR3 extends over 13 amino acids. This CDR3 is CASRLAMQETQYF. The CDR3 bases are TGTGCCAGCAGGCTAGCTATGCAAGAGACCCAGTACTTC.

V gene TRBV13 combines with J gene TRBJ2-3, with D possibly being TRBD1 (5 bases). The CDR3 extends over 16 amino acids. From germline, CDR1 is PRHDT and CDR2 FYEKMQ (reference sequence). Trimming took off 4 bases at V and 2 bases at J, with 16 bases between the two ends. The CDR3 sequence is CASSSYRSIFTDTQYF. The CDR3 region has the DNA TGTGCCAGCAGCTCTTACAGGTCAATCTTCACAGATACGCAGTATTTT.

The chain joins TRBV5-8 to TRBJ1-6, with 11 bases fitting TRBD1. There are 16 residues in the CDR3. Looked up from germline, CDR1 is SGHTS and CDR2 is YDEGEE. The trim removed 2 bases at V and 7 bases at J, leaving 5 bases unmatched. CDR3: CASSFGTGGRNSPLHF. The CDR3 region has the DNA TGTGCCAGCAGCTTTGGGACAGGGGGTCGGAATTCACCCCTCCACTTT. Complete variable domain (other parts from reference TRBV5-8 and TRBJ1-6): EAGVTQSPTHLIKTRGQQATLRCSPISGHTSVYWYQQALGLGLQFLLWYDEGEERNRGNFPPRFSGRQFPNYSSELNVNALELEDSALYLCASSFGTGGRNSPLHFGNGTRLTVT.

The gene calls are TRBV6-6 and TRBJ1-5; D is undetermined. Germline lookup yields CDR1 MNHNY and CDR2 SVGAGI (reference sequence). Trimming pared 4 bases from V and 1 base from J, leaving 8 bases between. There are 14 residues in the CDR3. CDR3 sequence (DNA): TGTGCCAGCAGTTTCCACACGAGCAATCAGCCCCAGCATTTT. Residues: CASSFHTSNQPQHF.

The chain couples TRBV5-1 to TRBJ2-5, with D possibly matching TRBD1 (6 bases). Trimming shortened V by 4 bases and J by 3 bases, and 13 bases separated the two germline ends. The CDR3 is made up of 14 amino acids. The germline CDR1 and CDR2 sequences are SGHRS and YFSETQ. The CDR3 bases are TGCGCCAGCAGCGCCTTCACAGGGAAAGAGACCCAGTACTTC. It codes for CASSAFTGKETQYF.

The chain couples TRBV4-3 to TRBJ1-2; the match to TRBD1 covers 9 bases. Germline CDR1 LGHNA, CDR2 YSLEER. This CDR3 is 14 amino acids long. J gave up 8 bases and V 1 base, and 5 bases lay outside the gene matches. CDR3 residues: CASSQGTTGGGYTF. The CDR3 coding sequence is TGCGCCAGCAGCCAAGGGACGACAGGGGGGGGCTACACCTTC.

This clone was seen just once. The chain employs TRBV18 and TRBJ2-5; 7 positions agree with TRBD2. The CDR3 consists of 15 residues. Germline V lookup: CDR1 KGHSH, CDR2 LQKENI. After removal of 0 bases from V and 4 bases from J, the junction contained 5 bases not matched to a gene. This chain's CDR3 is CASSPPGGTLETQYF. DNA of the CDR3: TGTGCCAGCTCACCACCGGGAGGGACGCTAGAGACCCAGTACTTC.

The chain joins TRBV6-6 to TRBJ1-5; D gene uncertain. The CDR3 has 14 residues. V was trimmed by 8 bases and J by 2 bases, leaving 13 bases between them. The germline V gene has CDR1 MNHNY and CDR2 SVGAGI (reference sequence). The CDR3 DNA sequence: TGTGCCAGCTCCGACATTTTTCGCAATCAGCCCCAGCATTTT. It translates to CASSDIFRNQPQHF.